A selection of T cell receptor beta chains follows, all from one sample in a study of blood T cells in healthy people across ages. From the 5' RACE reads, TCRdb called clonotypes with MiXCR, one entry per CDR3 protein. Of about 1 million distinct CDR3 sequences listed, 40% to 55% are singletons. The sequencing input was blood. The receptors originated from a woman aged 55-70 years in good health. CDR3s include the opening cysteine and the closing phenylalanine or tryptophan. D genes are given only for firm matches. Not all rows give a size; the values are once, few, many and, for expanded clones, a class.

J: TRBJ1-2
size: once
length: 13
V: TRBV29-1
D: -
CDR3: CSVERPSDYGYTF
DNA: TGCAGCGTTGAAAGGCCATCAGACTATGGCTACACCTTC

J: TRBJ2-1
size: few
length: 14
V: TRBV12-3/TRBV12-4
D: -
CDR3: CASSFGATYNEQFF
DNA: TGTGCCAGCAGTTTCGGGGCTACCTACAATGAGCAGTTCTTC

J: TRBJ2-7
size: many
length: 16
V: TRBV2
D: TRBD2
CDR3: CASSESPLAGVNEQYF
DNA: TGTGCCAGCAGTGAGTCCCCACTAGCGGGAGTAAACGAGCAGTACTTC

J: TRBJ2-6
size: -
length: 15
V: TRBV9
D: -
CDR3: CASSVSDAGANVLTF
DNA: TGTGCCAGCAGCGTGTCCGATGCCGGGGCCAACGTCCTGACTTTC

J: TRBJ2-1
size: -
length: 14
V: TRBV13
D: TRBD2
CDR3: CASSARLAGDEQFF
DNA: TGTGCCAGTAGCGCCCGACTAGCGGGGGATGAGCAGTTCTTC

J: TRBJ2-5
size: few
length: 15
V: TRBV9
D: -
CDR3: CASSVMSGSLDEQYF
DNA: TGTGCCAGCAGCGTAATGTCGGGATCGTTAGATGAGCAGTACTTC

J: TRBJ1-2
size: -
length: 15
V: TRBV6-6
D: -
CDR3: CASSYSGGQDYGYTF
DNA: TGTGCCAGCAGTTACTCGGGGGGGCAGGACTATGGCTACACCTTC

J: TRBJ2-7
size: -
length: 13
V: TRBV20-1
D: TRBD2
CDR3: CSARVAGSYEQYF
DNA: TGCAGTGCTAGGGTAGCGGGCTCCTACGAGCAGTACTTC

J: TRBJ1-6
size: -
length: 16
V: TRBV28
D: TRBD1
CDR3: CASSPRQGLDNSPLHF
DNA: TGTGCCAGCAGCCCTAGACAGGGGCTCGATAATTCACCCCTCCACTTT

J: TRBJ2-1
size: -
length: 16
V: TRBV4-2
D: TRBD2
CDR3: CASSQESSGRAFEQFF
DNA: TGTGCCAGCAGCCAAGAATCCAGCGGGAGGGCGTTTGAGCAGTTCTTC

J: TRBJ1-4
size: -
length: 14
V: TRBV12-3/TRBV12-4
D: TRBD1
CDR3: CASSTRQGGEKLFF
DNA: TGTGCCAGCAGTACCCGACAGGGAGGAGAAAAACTGTTTTTT

J: TRBJ1-5
size: -
length: 14
V: TRBV20-1
D: -
CDR3: CSAGTPNGNQPQHF
DNA: TGCAGTGCCGGGACACCAAATGGCAATCAGCCCCAGCATTTT

J: TRBJ2-5
size: -
length: 12
V: TRBV25-1
D: -
CDR3: CASRGTQETQYF
DNA: TGTGCCAGCAGGGGGACACAAGAGACCCAGTACTTC

J: TRBJ1-2
size: -
length: 14
V: TRBV27
D: -
CDR3: CASRSGAGLYGYTF
DNA: TGTGCCAGCAGATCAGGGGCAGGCCTATATGGCTACACCTTC

J: TRBJ1-6
size: -
length: 16
V: TRBV20-1
D: TRBD1
CDR3: CSARTGTASYNSPLHF
DNA: TGCAGTGCTAGAACCGGGACAGCTTCCTATAATTCACCCCTCCACTTT

J: TRBJ2-7
size: -
length: 15
V: TRBV7-8
D: TRBD1
CDR3: CASSHAGTGINEQYF
DNA: TGTGCCAGCAGCCATGCCGGGACAGGGATAAACGAGCAGTACTTC

J: TRBJ2-7
size: few
length: 15
V: TRBV27
D: TRBD1
CDR3: CASGRTGLRPYEQYF
DNA: TGTGCCAGCGGTCGGACAGGGTTAAGGCCCTACGAGCAGTACTTC

J: TRBJ2-1
size: -
length: 12
V: TRBV20-1
D: -
CDR3: CSARVLRGEQFF
DNA: TGCAGTGCTAGAGTCTTGCGGGGTGAGCAGTTCTTC

J: TRBJ2-1
size: -
length: 15
V: TRBV27
D: -
CDR3: CASNNPGPRAHEQFF
DNA: TGTGCCAGCAACAACCCGGGACCCAGAGCCCATGAGCAGTTCTTC

J: TRBJ2-3
size: -
length: 14
V: TRBV12-3/TRBV12-4
D: -
CDR3: CASSAGQHRDTQYF
DNA: TGTGCCAGCAGTGCCGGACAGCACCGAGATACGCAGTATTTT

J: TRBJ2-3
size: few
length: 15
V: TRBV3-1
D: -
CDR3: CASSQDVLRTDTQYF
DNA: TGTGCCAGCAGCCAAGACGTACTCCGCACAGATACGCAGTATTTT

J: TRBJ2-7
size: many
length: 14
V: TRBV30
D: -
CDR3: CAWTPLGSSYEQYF
DNA: TGTGCCTGGACCCCCCTTGGCAGCTCCTACGAGCAGTACTTC

J: TRBJ2-5
size: few
length: 17
V: TRBV20-1
D: TRBD1
CDR3: CSARPGRGQGPQETQYF
DNA: TGCAGTGCTAGACCCGGTCGGGGACAGGGCCCGCAAGAGACCCAGTACTTC

J: TRBJ1-2
size: -
length: 13
V: TRBV29-1
D: -
CDR3: CSATRGALYGYTF
DNA: TGCAGCGCAACGAGGGGGGCTCTCTATGGCTACACCTTC

J: TRBJ2-3
size: -
length: 16
V: TRBV5-6
D: TRBD2
CDR3: CASSREREAYTDTQYF
DNA: TGTGCCAGCAGCCGTGAGCGGGAGGCTTACACAGATACGCAGTATTTT

J: TRBJ2-1
size: -
length: 17
V: TRBV20-1
D: TRBD2
CDR3: CRAVGVVAGLDTNEQFF
DNA: TGCAGGGCCGTAGGTGTAGTGGCGGGACTAGATACCAATGAGCAGTTCTTC

J: TRBJ2-3
size: -
length: 15
V: TRBV20-1
D: -
CDR3: CSAIPPTNWADTQYF
DNA: TGCAGTGCTATTCCCCCCACCAATTGGGCCGATACGCAGTATTTT

J: TRBJ1-6
size: few
length: 13
V: TRBV21-1
D: -
CDR3: CASGTGENSPLHF
DNA: TGTGCCAGCGGGACAGGGGAGAATTCACCCCTCCACTTT

J: TRBJ2-5
size: few
length: 16
V: TRBV11-3
D: TRBD2
CDR3: CASSFGAGGAQETQYF
DNA: TGTGCCAGCAGCTTTGGAGCGGGAGGGGCCCAAGAGACCCAGTACTTC

J: TRBJ2-7
size: -
length: 16
V: TRBV5-1
D: TRBD1
CDR3: CASSLTPPGQGEEQYF
DNA: TGCGCCAGCAGCTTAACCCCACCGGGACAGGGGGAAGAGCAGTACTTC

J: TRBJ1-2
size: few
length: 13
V: TRBV6-5
D: -
CDR3: CASSYVLGGGYTF
DNA: TGTGCCAGCAGTTACGTCCTAGGAGGGGGCTACACCTTC

J: TRBJ2-1
size: -
length: 14
V: TRBV5-1
D: -
CDR3: CASSWASRINEQFF
DNA: TGCGCCAGCAGCTGGGCTAGCCGAATCAATGAGCAGTTCTTC

J: TRBJ2-7
size: -
length: 18
V: TRBV28
D: -
CDR3: CARLSWTFGLRSYNEQYF
DNA: TGTGCCAGACTTTCATGGACGTTCGGGTTACGCTCCTACAATGAGCAGTACTTC

J: TRBJ2-7
size: -
length: 12
V: TRBV20-1
D: -
CDR3: CSAPGRHYEQYF
DNA: TGCAGTGCCCCGGGCAGACACTACGAGCAGTACTTC

J: TRBJ2-1
size: -
length: 14
V: TRBV12-3/TRBV12-4
D: TRBD1
CDR3: CASRPTGGSNEQFF
DNA: TGTGCCAGCAGACCGACAGGGGGGTCCAATGAGCAGTTCTTC

J: TRBJ2-3
size: few
length: 16
V: TRBV29-1
D: -
CDR3: CSAPSRPSGNTDTQYF
DNA: TGCAGCGCCCCCTCGCGACCGAGCGGCAACACAGATACGCAGTATTTT

J: TRBJ2-5
size: -
length: 15
V: TRBV5-1
D: TRBD2
CDR3: CASSYVAGGEETQYF
DNA: TGCGCCAGCAGCTACGTAGCGGGAGGGGAGGAGACCCAGTACTTC

J: TRBJ2-2
size: -
length: 14
V: TRBV4-1
D: -
CDR3: CASSQDISIGELFF
DNA: TGCGCCAGCAGCCAAGATATCAGTATAGGGGAGCTGTTTTTT

J: TRBJ1-5
size: -
length: 16
V: TRBV12-3/TRBV12-4
D: -
CDR3: CASSLAWGALDQPQHF
DNA: TGTGCTAGCAGTTTAGCGTGGGGGGCGCTGGATCAGCCCCAGCATTTT

J: TRBJ1-2
size: few
length: 18
V: TRBV7-9
D: TRBD1
CDR3: CASSALGTGGRSHYGYTF
DNA: TGTGCCAGCAGTGCCCTTGGGACAGGGGGCCGGAGTCACTATGGCTACACCTTC

J: TRBJ1-2
size: -
length: 14
V: TRBV20-1
D: -
CDR3: CSARETGTNYGYTF
DNA: TGCAGTGCTAGAGAAACAGGGACTAACTATGGCTACACCTTC

J: TRBJ2-7
size: -
length: 15
V: TRBV6-5
D: TRBD2
CDR3: CASSQAGGKYYEQYF
DNA: TGTGCCAGCAGCCAAGCGGGAGGGAAATACTACGAGCAGTACTTC

J: TRBJ2-3
size: -
length: 18
V: TRBV20-1
D: TRBD2
CDR3: CSARPSGSGSWDTDTQYF
DNA: TGCAGTGCTAGGCCTAGCGGGAGTGGGTCCTGGGACACAGATACGCAGTATTTT

J: TRBJ2-1
size: -
length: 15
V: TRBV24-1
D: TRBD2
CDR3: CATSGASGNYNEQFF
DNA: TGTGCCACCTCGGGTGCTAGCGGGAACTACAATGAGCAGTTCTTC

J: TRBJ2-1
size: -
length: 14
V: TRBV10-3
D: -
CDR3: CAISETAGQSHPFF
DNA: TGTGCCATCAGTGAGACCGCAGGACAGTCCCACCCGTTCTTC

J: TRBJ2-7
size: -
length: 15
V: TRBV27
D: -
CDR3: CASSLVREIGYEQYF
DNA: TGTGCCAGCAGTTTGGTACGGGAGATTGGCTACGAGCAGTACTTC

J: TRBJ2-1
size: -
length: 15
V: TRBV11-1
D: TRBD2
CDR3: CASSPGLAGTYEQFF
DNA: TGTGCCAGCAGCCCGGGACTAGCGGGAACCTATGAGCAGTTCTTC

J: TRBJ2-1
size: -
length: 16
V: TRBV15
D: -
CDR3: CATSRDPRETYNEQFF
DNA: TGTGCCACCAGCAGAGATCCGCGGGAAACTTACAATGAGCAGTTCTTC

J: TRBJ2-7
size: -
length: 14
V: TRBV12-3/TRBV12-4
D: -
CDR3: CASSKEQTSYEQYF
DNA: TGTGCCAGCAGCAAGGAGCAGACCTCCTACGAGCAGTACTTC

J: TRBJ2-7
size: -
length: 20
V: TRBV11-2
D: TRBD1
CDR3: CASSLRGRDRGFLPGYEQYF
DNA: TGTGCCAGCAGCTTAAGGGGCCGGGACAGGGGTTTCCTTCCAGGCTACGAGCAGTACTTC

J: TRBJ2-3
size: -
length: 13
V: TRBV11-2
D: -
CDR3: CASSTGRTDTQYF
DNA: TGTGCCAGCAGTACCGGACGGACAGATACGCAGTATTTT

J: TRBJ1-4
size: -
length: 15
V: TRBV27
D: -
CDR3: CASSLIRGGAEKLFF
DNA: TGTGCCAGCAGTTTAATCCGAGGAGGGGCTGAAAAACTGTTTTTT

J: TRBJ2-7
size: -
length: 14
V: TRBV5-1
D: -
CDR3: CASSLIQNTYEQYF
DNA: TGCGCCAGCAGCTTAATACAGAATACCTACGAGCAGTACTTC

J: TRBJ2-3
size: -
length: 15
V: TRBV3-1
D: -
CDR3: CASSQNVASGDTQYF
DNA: TGTGCCAGCAGCCAAAATGTCGCGTCAGGGGATACGCAGTATTTT

J: TRBJ2-3
size: -
length: 15
V: TRBV12-3/TRBV12-4
D: -
CDR3: CASSLPRRGTDTQYF
DNA: TGTGCCAGCAGTTTGCCCAGGAGGGGCACAGATACGCAGTATTTT

J: TRBJ2-5
size: few
length: 13
V: TRBV28
D: -
CDR3: CGTMGRPKETQYF
DNA: TGTGGGACGATGGGACGGCCGAAAGAGACCCAGTACTTC

J: TRBJ2-5
size: few
length: 14
V: TRBV12-3/TRBV12-4
D: TRBD1
CDR3: CASSLSPGPGGQYF
DNA: TGTGCCAGCAGTTTGAGTCCGGGACCAGGGGGCCAGTACTTC

J: TRBJ2-5
size: -
length: 15
V: TRBV5-6
D: TRBD1
CDR3: CASSFVDRAQETQYF
DNA: TGTGCCAGCAGCTTTGTGGACAGGGCGCAAGAGACCCAGTACTTC

J: TRBJ2-2
size: few
length: 12
V: TRBV10-3
D: -
CDR3: CAISPQGGELFF
DNA: TGTGCCATCAGCCCTCAGGGCGGGGAGCTGTTTTTT